The 15 T cell receptor beta chains below all came from one sample that was sequenced in a study of blood T cell repertoires in COVID-19. Assay used: immunoSEQ multiplex PCR; TCRdb lists only in-frame clones, some missing. The sample has about 150,000 clones, roughly 80% seen once; the top ten hold about 12%. The sequenced sample consisted of peripheral blood. These receptors were obtained from a woman between 55 and 75 years old with COVID-19, enrolled during active disease.

This rearrangement joins TRBV10-1 to TRBJ1-1; no reliable D call. Germline CDR1 reads WNHNN; CDR2 reads SYGVQD (reference sequence). V lost 0 bases and J lost 4, with 9 bases in between. The CDR3 covers 14 residues. CDR3 sequence reads: CASSESHPSTEAFF. As DNA, the CDR3 is TGCGCCAGCAGTGAGTCCCATCCCAGCACTGAAGCTTTCTTT.

The chain combines TRBV6-2 or TRBV6-3 with TRBJ1-5; no firm D call. V shed 6 bases and J shed 4 bases, with 22 bases lying between them. CDR3 length: 17 amino acids. Germline values: CDR1 MNHEY, CDR2 SVGEGT. The CDR3 loop reads CASSILIHSGSNQPQHF. As DNA, the CDR3 is TGTGCCAGCAGCATCCTTATTCACAGTGGGTCAAATCAGCCCCAGCATTTT.

The V call is TRBV5-4, the J call TRBJ1-1; unclear D gene. V was shortened by 4 bases and J by 0 bases, with 10 bases between the two germline ends. The CDR3 loop spans 14 amino acids. The germline V gene encodes CDR1 SGHNT and CDR2 YYREEE (reference sequence). CDR3 sequence: CASSGGGLNTEAFF. DNA for the CDR3: TGTGCCAGCAGCGGCGGAGGGTTGAACACTGAAGCTTTCTTT.

This chain uses TRBV19 with TRBJ1-1; D call uncertain. The germline V and J ends were trimmed by 1 base and 4 bases, with 10 bases remaining between them. This CDR3 has 14 residues. From germline, CDR1 is LNHDA and CDR2 SQIVND (reference sequence). The CDR3 here is CASSIVLGVTEAFF. CDR3 in DNA: TGTGCCAGTAGTATAGTTCTGGGAGTCACTGAAGCTTTCTTT.

The V call is TRBV6-5, the J call TRBJ2-7; tentative D call: TRBD2 (6 bases). The ends were cut back, 5 bases at V and 7 bases at J, with 15 bases in the middle. CDR1 MNHEY and CDR2 SVGAGI come from the germline V gene. The CDR3 sequence is 13 residues long. CDR3 in amino acids: CASSPLASREQYV. In DNA form, the CDR3 reads TGTGCCAGCAGTCCCCTAGCGTCTCGGGAGCAGTACGTC.

The table lists this clone with a count of one. For the CDR3, the DNA is TGCGCCAGCAGCTATTACCGTCGAGGTTCTTTAGTAGGCTACACCTTC. Amino acid sequence: CASSYYRRGSLVGYTF. J is TRBJ1-2 and V is TRBV5-1, with D unclear. The CDR3 is 16 amino acids. Germline lookup yields CDR1 SGHRS and CDR2 YFSETQ. V was shortened by 3 bases and J by 8 bases, with 23 bases between the two germline ends.

The chain carries TRBV12-5 and TRBJ1-4; no clear D. Between the trimmed V and J ends, which lost 6 bases and 0 bases, there was a span of 14 bases. CDR3 length: 16 amino acids. Germline CDR1 and CDR2: LGHNT and FRNRAP. The DNA of the CDR3 is TGTGCTAGTGGGCCCACCGGCGGAGCAACTAATGAAAAACTGTTTTTT. Amino acid sequence: CASGPTGGATNEKLFF.

Regarding this clone: Other nucleotide sequences in the sample specify the same CDR3. This chain connects TRBV5-1 to TRBJ1-2; 8 nucleotides align to TRBD1. The CDR3 covers 14 residues. Germline CDR1 reads SGHRS; CDR2 reads YFSETQ. V lost 4 bases and J lost 2; bases outside the gene matches: 4. The CDR3 coding sequence is TGCGCCAGCAGCGAAACAGGGGGGAACTATGGCTACACCTTC. This translates into CASSETGGNYGYTF.

This sequence joins TRBV3-1 (or the pseudogene TRBV3-2) and TRBJ1-1, with D possibly TRBD1 on 6 matching bases. This CDR3 spans 15 amino acids. Trimming took 7 bases from V and 5 from J, leaving 20 bases between them. The V gene's germline CDR1 is LGHDT and CDR2 YNNKEL (reference sequence). DNA of the CDR3: TGTGCCAGCATGAGTTGGGAAACCCAGGGGACTGAAGCTTTCTTT. This translates into CASMSWETQGTEAFF.

As regards this clone: The same CDR3 is also encoded by other DNA sequences in this sample. The chain joins TRBV29-1 to TRBJ1-1; D is unresolved. Trimming shortened V by 3 bases and J by 1 base, and 6 bases separated the two germline ends. Germline CDR1 reads SQVTM; CDR2 reads ANQGSEA. The CDR3 is 12 residues long. This chain's CDR3 is CSVDRGNTEAFF. CDR3 coding DNA: TGCAGCGTTGACCGAGGGAACACTGAAGCTTTCTTT.

This clone has just one count. The chain employs TRBV30 and TRBJ2-2; tentative D call: TRBD2 (6 bases). The length of the CDR3 is 12 residues. V was cut by 3 bases and J by 5 bases, with 7 bases left in between. The germline CDR1 and CDR2 sequences are GTSNPN and SVGIG (reference sequence). CDR3 region: CAWSGGTGELFF. The DNA of the CDR3 is TGTGCCTGGAGCGGGGGTACCGGGGAGCTGTTTTTT.

This clone turned up a few times. The chain is built from TRBV15 and TRBJ1-2, with a possible D match to TRBD1 (5 bases). The CDR3 is 14 residues long. The germline gives CDR1 LNHNV, CDR2 YYDKDF (reference sequence). Between the trimmed V and J ends, which lost 7 bases and 11 bases, there was a span of 23 bases. As DNA, the CDR3 is TGTGCCACCACCACAGAAAGTGGCGACAGACCTTACACCTTC. Translation gives CATTTESGDRPYTF.

The chain employs TRBV5-4 and TRBJ1-6; a possible D gene is TRBD1 (6 bases). This CDR3 has 14 amino acids. Trimming removed 2 bases at V and 6 bases at J, with 9 bases between. Germline CDR1 is SGHNT and CDR2 is YYREEE (reference sequence). CDR3 nucleotide sequence: TGTGCCAGCAGCTTAGCAGGGGTTAATTCACCCCTCCACTTT. The encoded protein is CASSLAGVNSPLHF.

The rearrangement uses TRBV24-1 and TRBJ1-2; D gene unclear. V was pared by 12 bases and J by 4 bases, with 11 bases between. This CDR3 contains 11 residues. Germline values: CDR1 KGHDR, CDR2 SFDVKD. The CDR3: CAAGGSYGYTF. As DNA, the CDR3 is TGTGCCGCCGGCGGTAGCTATGGCTACACCTTC.

This clone was observed a single time. The chain joins TRBV27 to TRBJ1-2; the D gene is possibly TRBD1 (5 bases). V lost 0 bases, J lost 0 bases, and 17 bases lay in between. Per the germline V gene, CDR1 is MNHEY and CDR2 is SMNVEV (reference sequence). This CDR3 contains 18 residues. This CDR3 is CASSLSPFLRTTNYGYTF. CDR3 sequence (DNA): TGTGCCAGCAGTTTATCGCCTTTTTTGAGGACAACTAACTATGGCTACACCTTC.